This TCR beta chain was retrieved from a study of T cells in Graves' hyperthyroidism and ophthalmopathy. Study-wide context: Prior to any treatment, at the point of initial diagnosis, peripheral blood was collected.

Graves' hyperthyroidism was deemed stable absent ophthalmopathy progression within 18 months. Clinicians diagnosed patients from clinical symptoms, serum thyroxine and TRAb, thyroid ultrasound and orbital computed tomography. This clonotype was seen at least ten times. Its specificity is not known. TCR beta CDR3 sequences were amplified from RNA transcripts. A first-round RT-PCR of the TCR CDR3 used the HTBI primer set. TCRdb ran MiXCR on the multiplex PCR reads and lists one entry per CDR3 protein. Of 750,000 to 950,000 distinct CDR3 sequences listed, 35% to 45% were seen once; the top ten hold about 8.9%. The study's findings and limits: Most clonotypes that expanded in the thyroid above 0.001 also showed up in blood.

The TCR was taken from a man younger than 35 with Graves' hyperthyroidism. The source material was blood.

CDR3 region: CSVEGGGEKLFF. The CDR3 DNA follows: TGCAGCGTTGAAGGGGGCGGCGAAAAACTGTTTTTT. V is TRBV29-1 and J is TRBJ1-4, with D perhaps TRBD1 (5 bases). Trimming shortened V by 1 base and J by 8 bases, and 8 bases separated the two germline ends. From germline, CDR1 is SQVTM and CDR2 ANQGSEA. This CDR3 comprises 12 residues.